This T cell receptor (beta chain) emerged from a study of blood T cell repertoires in COVID-19. Study background: In each case, the material was cDNA or gDNA derived from T cells, B-cell-depleted T cells, or PBMCs.

The V gene lost 0 bases and the J gene lost 3 bases, with 14 bases spanning the gap. The CDR3 consists of 17 residues. Germline CDR1 MNHNS, CDR2 SASEGT. Symptom resolution, clearance, or two negative PCRs marked donors in Cohort 3 as recovered. In the source study's methods: By means of reference gene primer amplification, nucleated cell counts were estimated. Clones were read by immunoSEQ multiplex PCR, and TCRdb kept only the in-frame ones, dropping some. The DNA gave D and trimming, while V, J and clone size come from that table. This table holds some 180,000 clones, more than 70% found once. The sample holds one count of this clone.

This rearrangement joins TRBV6-1 to TRBJ2-2, with a tentative D call TRBD1 (5 bases). Sequenced material: PBMCs or T cells enriched from blood (not recorded which). The sequence came from a man in his forties who had recovered from COVID-19. CDR3 coding DNA: TGTGCCAGCAGTGAAGCGCTTGCAGGGTCGTACACCGGGGAGCTGTTTTTT. Amino acid sequence: CASSEALAGSYTGELFF.